A single sample is the source of the 3 T cell receptor beta chains below, sequenced in a study of T cells expressing NK-cell markers (dated by TCRdb to about 2020). The library came from 5' RACE. TCRdb records Illumina HiSeq 2000 as the sequencer. Reads reprocessed by TCRdb are summarized as one entry per CDR3 protein sequence, and DNA is absent. This specimen's table enumerates 250,000 to 300,000 distinct CDR3 sequences. In total, the top ten clones hold about 4.2% of the sample. Sample: blood T cells: a sorted CD56 or NKG2C T cell subset, CD4+ or CD8+ T cells, or bulk PBMC T cells (not recorded which). The source of these receptors is a woman between 18 and 70 years old in good health.

The V call is TRBV20-1, the J call TRBJ1-2; the TRBD1 assignment by TCRdb is unverifiable without DNA. This CDR3 is 13 amino acids long. Per germline, CDR1 DFQATT and CDR2 SNEGSKA (reference sequence). The CDR3: CSAYDGRGSGYTF.

The chain uses TRBV24-1 and TRBJ2-1. This CDR3 region has 12 residues. Germline assignment: CDR1 KGHDR and CDR2 SFDVKD. This chain's CDR3 is CATSDPYNEQFF.

V gene TRBV7-2 combines with J gene TRBJ1-1. Germline assignment: CDR1 SGHTA and CDR2 FQGNSA. The CDR3 loop spans 14 amino acids. This CDR3 reads CASRTPYENTEAFF.